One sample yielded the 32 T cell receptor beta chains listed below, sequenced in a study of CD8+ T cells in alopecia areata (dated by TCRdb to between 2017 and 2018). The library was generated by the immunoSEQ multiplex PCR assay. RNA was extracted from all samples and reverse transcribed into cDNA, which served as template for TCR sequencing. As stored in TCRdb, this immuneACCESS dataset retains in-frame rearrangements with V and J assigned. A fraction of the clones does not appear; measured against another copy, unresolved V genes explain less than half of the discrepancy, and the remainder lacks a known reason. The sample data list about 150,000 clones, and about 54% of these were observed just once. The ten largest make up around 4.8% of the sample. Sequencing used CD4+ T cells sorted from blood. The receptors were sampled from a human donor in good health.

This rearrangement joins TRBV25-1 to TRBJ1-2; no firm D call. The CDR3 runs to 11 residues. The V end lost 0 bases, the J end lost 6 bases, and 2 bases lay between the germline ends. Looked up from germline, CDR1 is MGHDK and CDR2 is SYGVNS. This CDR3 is CASSEYNGYTF. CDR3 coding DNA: TGTGCCAGCAGTGAATACAATGGCTACACCTTC.

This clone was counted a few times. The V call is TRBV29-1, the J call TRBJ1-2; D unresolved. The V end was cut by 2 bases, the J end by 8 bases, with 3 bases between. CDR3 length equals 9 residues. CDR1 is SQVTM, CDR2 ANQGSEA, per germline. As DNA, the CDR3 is TGCAGCGTTGAATTGGGCTACACCTTC. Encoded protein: CSVELGYTF.

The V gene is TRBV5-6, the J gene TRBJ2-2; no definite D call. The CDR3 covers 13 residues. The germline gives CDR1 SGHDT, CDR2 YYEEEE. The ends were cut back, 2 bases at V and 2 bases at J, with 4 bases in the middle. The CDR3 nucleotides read TGTGCCAGCAGCTTAACTAACACCGGGGAGCTGTTTTTT. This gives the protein CASSLTNTGELFF.

CDR3: CASSLYPNTGELFF. The CDR3 DNA is TGTGCCAGCAGCTTATACCCGAACACCGGGGAGCTGTTTTTT. The V call is TRBV7-9, the J call TRBJ2-2; no definite D call. The germline V gene encodes CDR1 SEHNR and CDR2 FQNEAQ (reference sequence). V gave up 2 bases and J gave up 0 bases, with 4 bases separating them. This CDR3 contains 14 residues.

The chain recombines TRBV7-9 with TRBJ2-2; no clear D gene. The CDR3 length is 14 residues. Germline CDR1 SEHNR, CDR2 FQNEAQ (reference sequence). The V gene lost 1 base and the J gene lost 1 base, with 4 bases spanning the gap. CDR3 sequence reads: CASSLEGNTGELFF. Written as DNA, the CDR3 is TGTGCCAGCAGCTTAGAAGGGAACACCGGGGAGCTGTTTTTT.

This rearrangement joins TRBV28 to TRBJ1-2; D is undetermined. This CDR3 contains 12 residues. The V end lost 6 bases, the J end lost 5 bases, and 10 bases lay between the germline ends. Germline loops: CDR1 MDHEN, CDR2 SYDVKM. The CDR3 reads CASRVAAYGYTF. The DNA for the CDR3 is TGTGCCAGCAGAGTAGCCGCATATGGCTACACCTTC.

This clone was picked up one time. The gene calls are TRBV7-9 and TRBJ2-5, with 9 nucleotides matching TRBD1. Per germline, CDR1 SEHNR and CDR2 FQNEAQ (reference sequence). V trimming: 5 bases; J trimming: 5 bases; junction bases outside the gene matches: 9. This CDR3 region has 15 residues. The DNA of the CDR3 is TGTGCCAGCAGCAAAGCGGACAGGGGTCATGAGACCCAGTACTTC. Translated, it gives CASSKADRGHETQYF.

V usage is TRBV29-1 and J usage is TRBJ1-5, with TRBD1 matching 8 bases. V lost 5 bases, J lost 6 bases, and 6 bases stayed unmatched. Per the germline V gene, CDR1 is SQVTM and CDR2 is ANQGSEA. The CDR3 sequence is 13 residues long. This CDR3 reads CSVLRGQGQPQHF. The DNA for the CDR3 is TGCAGCGTTCTCAGGGGGCAGGGTCAGCCCCAGCATTTT.

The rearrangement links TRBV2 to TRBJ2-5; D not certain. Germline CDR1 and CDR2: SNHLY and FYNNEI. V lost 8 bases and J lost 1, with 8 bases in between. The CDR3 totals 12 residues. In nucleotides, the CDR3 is TGTGCCAGCCCAGCCTCCCAAGAGACCCAGTACTTC. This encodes CASPASQETQYF. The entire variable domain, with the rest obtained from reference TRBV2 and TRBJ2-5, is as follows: EPEVTQTPSHQVTQMGQEVILRCVPISNHLYFYWYRQILGQKVEFLVSFYNNEISEKSEIFDDQFSVERPDGSNFTLKIRSTKLEDSAMYFCASPASQETQYFGPGTRLLVL.

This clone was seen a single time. CDR3 in DNA: TGTGCCAGCAGTGGACTAGCGAGAACAGATACGCAGTATTTT. Amino acids: CASSGLARTDTQYF. This chain links TRBV27 with TRBJ2-3, with 9 bases lining up with TRBD2. The V gene end was trimmed by 5 bases and the J gene end by 3 bases; junction bases not matched to a gene: 3. CDR1 MNHEY and CDR2 SMNVEV come from the germline V gene (reference sequence). CDR3 size: 14 residues.

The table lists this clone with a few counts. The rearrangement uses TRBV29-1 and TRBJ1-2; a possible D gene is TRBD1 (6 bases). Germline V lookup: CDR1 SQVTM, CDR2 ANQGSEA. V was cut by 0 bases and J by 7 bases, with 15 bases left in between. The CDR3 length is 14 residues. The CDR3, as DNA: TGCAGCGTTGAAGATCTTAGGGGCAGGGGTGGCTACACCTTC. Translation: CSVEDLRGRGGYTF. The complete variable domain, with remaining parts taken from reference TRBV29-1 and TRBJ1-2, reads SAVISQKPSRDICQRGTSLTIQCQVDSQVTMMFWYRQQPGQSLTLIATANQGSEATYESGFVIDKFPISRPNLTFSTLTVSNMSPEDSSIYLCSVEDLRGRGGYTFGSGTRLTVV.

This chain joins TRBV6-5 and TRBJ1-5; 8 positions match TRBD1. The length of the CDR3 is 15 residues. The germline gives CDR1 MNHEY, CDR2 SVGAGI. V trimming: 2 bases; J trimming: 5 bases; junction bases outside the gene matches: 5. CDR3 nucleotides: TGTGCCAGCAGTTACCCTGGACAGGGAGATCAGCCCCAGCATTTT. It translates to CASSYPGQGDQPQHF.

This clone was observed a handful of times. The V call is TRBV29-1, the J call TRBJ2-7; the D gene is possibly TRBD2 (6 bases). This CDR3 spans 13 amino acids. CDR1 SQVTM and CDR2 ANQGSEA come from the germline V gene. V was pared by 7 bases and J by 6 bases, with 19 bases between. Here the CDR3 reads CSAVRWGLAEQYF. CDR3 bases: TGCAGCGCCGTAAGGTGGGGACTTGCCGAGCAGTACTTC.

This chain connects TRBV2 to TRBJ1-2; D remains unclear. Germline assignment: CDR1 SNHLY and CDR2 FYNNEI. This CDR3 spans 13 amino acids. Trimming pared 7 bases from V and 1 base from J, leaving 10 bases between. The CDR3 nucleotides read TGTGCCAGCAATAGGGTTGTTAACTATGGCTACACCTTC. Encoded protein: CASNRVVNYGYTF.

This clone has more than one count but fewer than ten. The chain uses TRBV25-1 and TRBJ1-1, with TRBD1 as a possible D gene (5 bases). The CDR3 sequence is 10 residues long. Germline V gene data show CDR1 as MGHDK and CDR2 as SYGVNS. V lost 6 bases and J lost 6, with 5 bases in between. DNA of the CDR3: TGTGCCAGCAGGGGGGCTGAAGCTTTCTTT. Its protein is CASRGAEAFF.

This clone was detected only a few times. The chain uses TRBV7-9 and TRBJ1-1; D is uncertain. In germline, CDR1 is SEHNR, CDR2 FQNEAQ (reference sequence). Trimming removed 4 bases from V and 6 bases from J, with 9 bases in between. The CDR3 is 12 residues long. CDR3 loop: CASSYPGPEAFF. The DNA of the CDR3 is TGTGCCAGCAGCTACCCCGGGCCTGAAGCTTTCTTT.

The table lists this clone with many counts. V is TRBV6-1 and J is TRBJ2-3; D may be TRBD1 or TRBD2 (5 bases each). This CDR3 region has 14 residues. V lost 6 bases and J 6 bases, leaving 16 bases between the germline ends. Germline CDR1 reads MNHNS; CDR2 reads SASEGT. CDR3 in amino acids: CASRRGKNSDTQYF. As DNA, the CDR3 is TGTGCCAGCAGGAGGGGAAAGAATTCGGATACGCAGTATTTT.

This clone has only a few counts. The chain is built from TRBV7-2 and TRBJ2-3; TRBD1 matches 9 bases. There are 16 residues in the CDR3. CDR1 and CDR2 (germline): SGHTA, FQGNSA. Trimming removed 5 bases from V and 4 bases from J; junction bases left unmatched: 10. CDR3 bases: TGTGCCAGCAGCCGTACAGGGGGCTGGAGTGCAGATACGCAGTATTTT. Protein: CASSRTGGWSADTQYF.

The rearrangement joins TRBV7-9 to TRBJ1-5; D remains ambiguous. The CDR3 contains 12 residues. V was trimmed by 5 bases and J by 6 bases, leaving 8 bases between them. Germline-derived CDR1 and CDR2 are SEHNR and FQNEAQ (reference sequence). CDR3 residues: CASSRAGQPQHF. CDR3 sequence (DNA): TGTGCCAGCAGCCGGGCGGGTCAGCCCCAGCATTTT.

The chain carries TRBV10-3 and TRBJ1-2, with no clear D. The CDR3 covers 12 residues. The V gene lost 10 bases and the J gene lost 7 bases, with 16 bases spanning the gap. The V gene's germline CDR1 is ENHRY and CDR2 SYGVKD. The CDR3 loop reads CATRAFGRGYTF. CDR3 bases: TGTGCCACCCGGGCATTTGGGCGTGGCTACACCTTC.

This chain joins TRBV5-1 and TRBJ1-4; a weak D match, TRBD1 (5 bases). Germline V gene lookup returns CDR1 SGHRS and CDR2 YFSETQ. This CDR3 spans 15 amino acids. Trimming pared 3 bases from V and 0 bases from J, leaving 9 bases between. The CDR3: CASSSGLSTNEKLFF. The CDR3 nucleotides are TGCGCCAGCAGCTCGGGACTCTCAACTAATGAAAAACTGTTTTTT.

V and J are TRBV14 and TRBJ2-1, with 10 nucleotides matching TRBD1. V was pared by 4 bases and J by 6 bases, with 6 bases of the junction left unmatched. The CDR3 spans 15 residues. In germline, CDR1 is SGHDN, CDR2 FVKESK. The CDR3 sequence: CASSPGQGRRNEQFF. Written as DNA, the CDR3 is TGTGCCAGCAGCCCGGGACAGGGGCGGCGCAATGAGCAGTTCTTC.

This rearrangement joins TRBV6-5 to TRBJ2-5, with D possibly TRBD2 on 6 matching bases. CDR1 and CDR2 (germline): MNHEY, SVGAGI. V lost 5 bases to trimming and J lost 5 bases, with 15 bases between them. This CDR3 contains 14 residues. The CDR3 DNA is TGTGCCAGCAGTGAAGGGCGGGACCCGGAGACCCAGTACTTC. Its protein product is CASSEGRDPETQYF.

The CDR3 loop is CASSLHTGLAGTYEQYF. The CDR3 coding sequence is TGTGCCAGCAGTTTACATACGGGACTAGCGGGAACCTACGAGCAGTACTTC. The gene calls are TRBV28 and TRBJ2-7; TRBD2 matches 13 bases. Unmatched junction bases numbered 6, after V lost 2 bases and J lost 2 bases. The CDR3 runs to 17 residues. Germline CDR1 MDHEN, CDR2 SYDVKM.

This CDR3 reads CASSPRLAGDPFLRGANVLTF. The CDR3 DNA is TGCGCCAGCAGCCCCCGACTAGCGGGAGATCCTTTTTTGCGAGGGGCCAACGTCCTGACTTTC. This chain connects TRBV5-1 to TRBJ2-6; 12 bases match TRBD2. The junction had 18 bases not matched to a gene; V was cut back by 4 bases and J by 4 bases. This CDR3 is built from 21 residues. Germline CDR1 SGHRS, CDR2 YFSETQ.

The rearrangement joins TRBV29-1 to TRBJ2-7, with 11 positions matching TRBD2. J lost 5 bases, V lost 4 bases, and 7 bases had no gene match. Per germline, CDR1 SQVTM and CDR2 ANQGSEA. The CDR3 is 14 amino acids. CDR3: CSVGRKLAGDEQYF. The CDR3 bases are TGCAGCGTTGGAAGGAAACTAGCGGGAGACGAGCAGTACTTC.

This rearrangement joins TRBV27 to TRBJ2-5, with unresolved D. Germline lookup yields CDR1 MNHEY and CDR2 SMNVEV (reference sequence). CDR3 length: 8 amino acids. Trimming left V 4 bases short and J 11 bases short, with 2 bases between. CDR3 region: CASSSQYF. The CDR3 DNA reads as TGTGCCAGCAGTTCACAGTACTTC.

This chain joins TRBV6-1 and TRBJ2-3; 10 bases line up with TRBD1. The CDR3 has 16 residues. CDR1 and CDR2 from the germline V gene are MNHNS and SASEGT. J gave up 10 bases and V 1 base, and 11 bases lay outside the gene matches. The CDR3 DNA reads TGTGCCAGCAGTGAAGAGGGGACAGGGGTCCTTAACTCGCAGTATTTT. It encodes CASSEEGTGVLNSQYF.

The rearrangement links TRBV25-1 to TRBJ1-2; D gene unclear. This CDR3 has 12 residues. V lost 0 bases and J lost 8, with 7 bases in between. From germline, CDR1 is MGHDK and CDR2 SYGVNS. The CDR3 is CASSEYTRGYTF. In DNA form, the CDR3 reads TGTGCCAGCAGTGAATATACGAGGGGCTACACCTTC.

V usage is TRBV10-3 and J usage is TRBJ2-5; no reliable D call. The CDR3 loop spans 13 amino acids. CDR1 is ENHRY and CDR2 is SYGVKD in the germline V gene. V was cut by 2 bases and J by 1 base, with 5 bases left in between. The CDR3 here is CAISERSQETQYF. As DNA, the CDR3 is TGTGCCATCAGTGAGCGCAGCCAAGAGACCCAGTACTTC.

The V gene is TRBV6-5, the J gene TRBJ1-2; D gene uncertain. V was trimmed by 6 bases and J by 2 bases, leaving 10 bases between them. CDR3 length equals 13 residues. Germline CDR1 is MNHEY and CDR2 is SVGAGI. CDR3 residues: CASSKTDNYGYTF. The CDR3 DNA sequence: TGTGCCAGCAGCAAGACTGACAACTATGGCTACACCTTC.

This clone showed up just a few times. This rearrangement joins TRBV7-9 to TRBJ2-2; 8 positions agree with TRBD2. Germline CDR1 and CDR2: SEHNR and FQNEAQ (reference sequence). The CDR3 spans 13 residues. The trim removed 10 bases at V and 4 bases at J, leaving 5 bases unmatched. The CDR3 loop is CANRLATTGELFF. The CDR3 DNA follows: TGTGCCAACCGACTAGCGACCACCGGGGAGCTGTTTTTT.